This is a list of T cell receptor beta chains from one sample in a study of human T cells and chemical hapten exposure. TCRdb called the RACE reads again in MiXCR, with one record for every CDR3 protein. This repertoire shows 95,000 to 150,000 distinct CDR3 sequences, around 15% found once; its top ten account for about 0.9%. The sample consisted of whole blood, taken in connection with sensitization to the hapten diphenylcyclopropenone (DPC). All receptors derive from a man aged 18 to 30 with alopecia areata. Some clones in this sample may be carry-over from other donors' samples. CDR3s include the opening cysteine and the closing phenylalanine or tryptophan. Each record gives: D gene, V gene, clone size, J gene, CDR3 protein, CDR3 DNA. D genes are given only for firm matches. The listing skips clone size in some rows; elsewhere it reads once, few, many or a size class.

D: TRBD1
V: TRBV11-2
size: NA
J: TRBJ2-5
CDR3: CASSKGTEETQYF
DNA: TGTGCCAGCAGCAAAGGGACAGAGGAGACCCAGTACTTC

D: TRBD1
V: TRBV15
size: few
J: TRBJ2-3
CDR3: CATSRDPGQGSTDTQYF
DNA: TGTGCCACCAGCAGAGATCCAGGACAGGGATCCACAGATACGCAGTATTTT

D: NA
V: TRBV7-9
size: few
J: TRBJ1-6
CDR3: CASSPGTYDYNSPLHF
DNA: TGTGCCAGCAGCCCCGGAACCTACGATTATAATTCACCCCTCCACTTT

D: TRBD1
V: TRBV7-9
size: NA
J: TRBJ1-1
CDR3: CASSLGQSEAFF
DNA: TGTGCCAGCAGCTTGGGACAGTCTGAAGCTTTCTTT

D: NA
V: TRBV6-7
size: NA
J: TRBJ2-3
CDR3: CASIAQYF
DNA: TGTGCCAGCATCGCGCAGTATTTT

D: TRBD1
V: TRBV11-2
size: NA
J: TRBJ2-7
CDR3: CASSLVPGQWAYEQYF
DNA: TGTGCCAGCAGCTTGGTCCCGGGACAGTGGGCCTACGAGCAGTACTTC

D: TRBD1
V: TRBV13
size: few
J: TRBJ1-1
CDR3: CASSWGPQTGRIRATEAFF
DNA: TGTGCCAGCAGCTGGGGGCCACAGACAGGGAGGATAAGGGCCACTGAAGCTTTCTTT

D: NA
V: TRBV28
size: NA
J: TRBJ1-2
CDR3: CASSFGAGSYGYTF
DNA: TGTGCCAGCAGTTTCGGGGCAGGGTCCTATGGCTACACCTTC

D: NA
V: TRBV25-1
size: few
J: TRBJ1-4
CDR3: CASTPWANEKLFF
DNA: TGTGCCAGCACTCCCTGGGCTAATGAAAAACTGTTTTTT

D: TRBD2
V: TRBV11-2
size: NA
J: TRBJ2-4
CDR3: CASSLGTSGGEKNIQYF
DNA: TGTGCCAGCAGCTTAGGGACTAGCGGGGGGGAAAAAAACATTCAGTACTTC

D: TRBD2
V: TRBV7-9
size: NA
J: TRBJ2-3
CDR3: CASSLQLAGDTQYF
DNA: TGTGCCAGCAGCCTCCAACTAGCGGGGGATACGCAGTATTTT

D: TRBD2
V: TRBV28
size: few
J: TRBJ2-7
CDR3: CASSLPGTSVGYEQYF
DNA: TGTGCCAGCAGTTTGCCTGGGACTAGCGTTGGCTACGAGCAGTACTTC

D: TRBD2
V: TRBV11-2
size: NA
J: TRBJ2-5
CDR3: CASSLDGSGVETQYF
DNA: TGTGCCAGCAGCTTAGACGGAAGCGGGGTGGAGACCCAGTACTTC

D: NA
V: TRBV4-2
size: many
J: TRBJ1-2
CDR3: CASSQQIDSNYGYTF
DNA: TGTGCCAGCAGCCAGCAGATCGACAGTAACTATGGCTACACCTTC

D: NA
V: TRBV7-2
size: NA
J: TRBJ2-1
CDR3: CASSLTDNEQFF
DNA: TGTGCCAGCAGCTTAACCGACAATGAGCAGTTCTTC

D: TRBD2
V: TRBV7-2
size: NA
J: TRBJ2-3
CDR3: CASSSQTSDTQYF
DNA: TGTGCCAGCAGCTCCCAGACTAGCGACACGCAGTATTTT

D: NA
V: TRBV7-3
size: few
J: TRBJ2-4
CDR3: CASGETPDIQYF
DNA: TGTGCCAGCGGTGAGACCCCGGACATTCAGTACTTC

D: NA
V: TRBV11-2
size: few
J: TRBJ2-2
CDR3: CASSPVAGTGELFF
DNA: TGTGCCAGCAGCCCCGTTGCCGGCACCGGGGAGCTGTTTTTT

D: NA
V: TRBV18
size: few
J: TRBJ2-7
CDR3: CASSPETYEQYF
DNA: TGTGCCAGCTCCCCAGAAACCTACGAGCAGTACTTC

D: TRBD2
V: TRBV3-1
size: NA
J: TRBJ2-1
CDR3: CASSQEGSSGNNEQFF
DNA: TGTGCCAGCAGCCAAGAGGGATCTAGCGGGAACAATGAGCAGTTCTTC

D: TRBD2
V: TRBV7-2
size: many
J: TRBJ2-2
CDR3: CASSLAGLAGRNTGELFF
DNA: TGTGCCAGCAGCTTAGCTGGACTAGCGGGGAGGAACACCGGGGAGCTGTTTTTT

D: NA
V: TRBV14
size: NA
J: TRBJ1-1
CDR3: CASSNTAYTEAFF
DNA: TGTGCCAGCAGCAATACGGCGTACACTGAAGCTTTCTTT

D: NA
V: TRBV29-1
size: few
J: TRBJ1-1
CDR3: CSVASGIRNTEAFF
DNA: TGCAGCGTTGCTTCAGGGATAAGGAACACTGAAGCTTTCTTT

D: NA
V: TRBV12-3/TRBV12-4
size: few
J: TRBJ1-3
CDR3: CASSPRALSGNTIYF
DNA: TGTGCCAGCAGTCCCCGGGCCCTCTCTGGAAACACCATATATTTT

D: NA
V: TRBV18
size: NA
J: TRBJ1-1
CDR3: CASSPQGRGNTEAFF
DNA: TGTGCCAGCTCACCACAGGGACGGGGGAACACTGAAGCTTTCTTT

D: NA
V: TRBV10-3
size: many
J: TRBJ2-1
CDR3: CAISSGSSYNEQFF
DNA: TGTGCCATCTCTTCGGGCAGCTCCTACAATGAGCAGTTCTTC

D: TRBD1
V: TRBV4-1
size: NA
J: TRBJ1-4
CDR3: CASSQVIGTGSEKLFF
DNA: TGCGCCAGCAGCCAAGTTATCGGGACAGGGAGTGAAAAACTGTTTTTT

D: NA
V: TRBV11-2
size: few
J: TRBJ1-1
CDR3: CASSLGGTYTEAFF
DNA: TGTGCCAGCAGCTTAGGAGGGACCTACACTGAAGCTTTCTTT

D: NA
V: TRBV28
size: few
J: TRBJ2-6
CDR3: CASSHPYDPGANVLTF
DNA: TGTGCCAGCAGCCATCCGTATGATCCTGGGGCCAACGTCCTGACTTTC

D: NA
V: TRBV27
size: many
J: TRBJ2-4
CDR3: CASSSFILRDTKNIQYF
DNA: TGTGCCAGCAGTTCCTTCATTCTGAGAGACACCAAAAACATTCAGTACTTC

D: NA
V: TRBV20-1
size: many
J: TRBJ1-2
CDR3: CSATILGYTF
DNA: TGCAGTGCAACAATTTTGGGCTACACCTTC

D: TRBD2
V: TRBV5-6
size: NA
J: TRBJ2-5
CDR3: CASNYLRTSRQETQYF
DNA: TGTGCCAGCAACTACCTACGGACTAGTCGGCAAGAGACCCAGTACTTC

D: NA
V: TRBV7-2
size: NA
J: TRBJ2-2
CDR3: CASSLRLRGVVDTGELFF
DNA: TGTGCCAGCAGCTTACGACTCAGGGGAGTCGTGGACACCGGGGAGCTGTTTTTT

D: TRBD1
V: TRBV28
size: NA
J: TRBJ1-2
CDR3: CARWGQGANYGYTF
DNA: TGTGCCAGATGGGGACAGGGGGCTAACTATGGCTACACCTTC

D: NA
V: TRBV9
size: few
J: TRBJ2-2
CDR3: CASSVNTGELFF
DNA: TGTGCCAGCAGCGTAAATACCGGGGAGCTGTTTTTT

D: TRBD2
V: TRBV5-1
size: NA
J: TRBJ2-1
CDR3: CASSPLAGNPNEQFF
DNA: TGCGCCAGCAGCCCCCTAGCGGGGAACCCTAATGAGCAGTTCTTC

D: TRBD1
V: TRBV11-1
size: NA
J: TRBJ2-3
CDR3: CASSSFTGGSGTDTQYF
DNA: TGTGCCAGCAGCTCCTTCACAGGGGGCTCGGGCACAGATACGCAGTATTTT

D: NA
V: TRBV4-1
size: NA
J: TRBJ2-1
CDR3: CASSQVSGSHEQFF
DNA: TGCGCCAGCAGCCAAGTCTCAGGGTCCCATGAGCAGTTCTTC

D: TRBD1
V: TRBV7-9
size: many
J: TRBJ1-3
CDR3: CASSFGQAGNTIYF
DNA: TGTGCCAGCAGCTTCGGACAGGCGGGAAACACCATATATTTT

D: TRBD1
V: TRBV10-3
size: few
J: TRBJ2-1
CDR3: CASTRPGGNNEQFF
DNA: TGTGCCAGCACCCGTCCAGGGGGTAACAATGAGCAGTTCTTC

D: NA
V: TRBV12-3/TRBV12-4
size: few
J: TRBJ2-1
CDR3: CASSLRQGQYNEQFF
DNA: TGTGCCAGCAGTTTAAGGCAGGGCCAGTACAATGAGCAGTTCTTC

D: NA
V: TRBV4-3
size: few
J: TRBJ2-1
CDR3: CAAGGGEQFF
DNA: TGCGCCGCGGGTGGGGGTGAGCAGTTCTTC

D: NA
V: TRBV7-2
size: many
J: TRBJ1-4
CDR3: CASSPNPSGTKGSEKLFF
DNA: TGTGCCAGCAGCCCAAATCCGTCCGGGACGAAGGGGAGTGAAAAACTGTTTTTT

D: NA
V: TRBV5-1
size: NA
J: TRBJ1-3
CDR3: CASSPSNGATIGNTIYF
DNA: TGCGCCAGCAGCCCGTCTAACGGGGCTACCATTGGAAACACCATATATTTT

D: NA
V: TRBV10-3
size: many
J: TRBJ1-1
CDR3: CAISDGRKAFF
DNA: TGTGCCATCAGCGACGGACGGAAAGCTTTCTTT

D: NA
V: TRBV10-3
size: NA
J: TRBJ1-2
CDR3: CAISEEGQGYGYTF
DNA: TGTGCCATCAGTGAGGAGGGGCAGGGGTATGGCTACACCTTC

D: TRBD2
V: TRBV7-9
size: NA
J: TRBJ2-1
CDR3: CASISSGGPSYNEQFF
DNA: TGTGCCAGCATCTCTAGCGGGGGTCCCTCCTACAATGAGCAGTTCTTC

D: TRBD2
V: TRBV6-5
size: NA
J: TRBJ2-5
CDR3: CASSLRAGGHQETQYF
DNA: TGTGCCAGCAGTTTGAGGGCGGGGGGCCACCAAGAGACCCAGTACTTC

D: NA
V: TRBV29-1
size: NA
J: TRBJ1-2
CDR3: CSVRPGLTNGYTF
DNA: TGCAGCGTTCGACCGGGACTGACAAATGGCTACACCTTC

D: NA
V: TRBV9
size: once
J: TRBJ2-1
CDR3: CASSVVRGNEQFF
DNA: TGTGCCAGCAGCGTAGTAAGAGGGAATGAGCAGTTCTTC

D: NA
V: TRBV2
size: many
J: TRBJ2-5
CDR3: CASSESRETQYF
DNA: TGTGCCAGCAGTGAATCTAGAGAGACCCAGTACTTC